The T cell receptor beta chain described here comes from a study of shared clonotypes between healthy human individuals. This CDR3 spans 15 amino acids. The junction had 7 bases not matched to a gene; V was cut back by 1 base and J by 4 bases. Per germline, CDR1 SGHRS and CDR2 YFSETQ. Profiling relied on immunoSEQ multiplex PCR, and the TCRdb table lists in-frame clones only, not all of them. The table records approximately 720,000 clones, roughly 70% of them present only once. This clone appeared a single time. The receptor comes from a woman in her 30s in good health. V gene TRBV5-1 combines with J gene TRBJ1-1; 7 bases map to TRBD1. Input material: memory CD4+ T cells sorted from blood. The subset was: CD45RA-negative fraction. CDR3 in DNA: TGCGCCAGCAGCTTGAACCGGGACAGAGGCACTGAAGCTTTCTTT. Translated: CASSLNRDRGTEAFF.